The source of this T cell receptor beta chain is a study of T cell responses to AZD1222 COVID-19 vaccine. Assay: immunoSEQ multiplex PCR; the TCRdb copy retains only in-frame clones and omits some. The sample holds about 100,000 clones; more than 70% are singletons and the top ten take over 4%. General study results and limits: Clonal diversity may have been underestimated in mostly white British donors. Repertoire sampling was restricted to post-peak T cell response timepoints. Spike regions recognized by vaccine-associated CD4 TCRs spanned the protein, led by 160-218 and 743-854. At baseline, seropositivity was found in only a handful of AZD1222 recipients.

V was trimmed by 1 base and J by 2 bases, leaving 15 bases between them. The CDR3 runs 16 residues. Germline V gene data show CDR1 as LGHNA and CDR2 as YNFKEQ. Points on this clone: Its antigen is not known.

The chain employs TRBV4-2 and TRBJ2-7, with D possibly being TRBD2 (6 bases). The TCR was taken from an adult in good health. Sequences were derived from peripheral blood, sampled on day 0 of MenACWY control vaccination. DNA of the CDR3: TGTGCCAGCAGCCAAGCGGGGGTTAGCCTAGCCTACGAGCAGTACTTC. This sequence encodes CASSQAGVSLAYEQYF.